One T cell receptor beta chain is described in this entry. Its antigen is not identified. The data stem from a study of T cell responses to AZD1222 COVID-19 vaccine. Study-level results: With dominance at 160-218 and 743-854, vaccine-associated CD4 TCRs spanned spike.

The CDR3 extends over 16 amino acids. Germline assignment: CDR1 SGHRS and CDR2 YFSETQ. The V gene lost 0 bases and the J gene lost 0 bases, with 7 bases spanning the gap. Sequencing used immunoSEQ multiplex PCR; TCRdb keeps in-frame clones, though not all of them. The table lists around 130,000 clones, 80% to 95% of them singletons. This specimen was peripheral blood, taken 28 days after the second dose of the MenACWY control vaccine. The V call is TRBV5-1, the J call TRBJ1-6; D ambiguous. The clonotype was recovered from an adult who received the MenACWY meningococcal vaccine as a control. DNA for the CDR3: TGCGCCAGCAGCTTGGGGTCCAGCTCCTATAATTCACCCCTCCACTTT. Its translation is CASSLGSSSYNSPLHF.